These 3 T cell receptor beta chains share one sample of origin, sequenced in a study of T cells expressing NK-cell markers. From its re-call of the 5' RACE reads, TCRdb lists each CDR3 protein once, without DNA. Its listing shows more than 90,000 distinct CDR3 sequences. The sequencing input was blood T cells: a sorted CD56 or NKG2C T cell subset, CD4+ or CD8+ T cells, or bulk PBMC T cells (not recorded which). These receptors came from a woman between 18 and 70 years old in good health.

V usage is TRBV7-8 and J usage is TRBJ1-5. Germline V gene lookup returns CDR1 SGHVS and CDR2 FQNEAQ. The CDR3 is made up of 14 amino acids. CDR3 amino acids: CASSLFESNQPQHF.

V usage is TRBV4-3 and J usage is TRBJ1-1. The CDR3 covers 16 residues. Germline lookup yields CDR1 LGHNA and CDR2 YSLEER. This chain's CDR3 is CASSQDQSPLGAEAFF.

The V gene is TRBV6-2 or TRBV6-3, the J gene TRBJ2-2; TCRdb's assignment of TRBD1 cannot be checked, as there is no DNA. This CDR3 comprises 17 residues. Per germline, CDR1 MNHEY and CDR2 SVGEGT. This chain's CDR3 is CASRGVIDWLNTGELFF.